This T cell receptor beta chain comes out of a study of blood T cell repertoires in COVID-19. This CDR3 is built from 12 residues. V shed 1 base and J shed 3 bases, with 4 bases lying between them. The method was immunoSEQ multiplex PCR; TCRdb's version includes in-frame clones alone and lacks a portion of them. The sample lists 250,000 to 350,000 clones, 70% to 90% occurring once. Sequencing was carried out using peripheral blood. This sequence was found in a human donor with COVID-19, enrolled during active disease. The donor label of this sample is uncertain. This rearrangement joins TRBV12-3 or TRBV12-4 to TRBJ2-7; D unresolved. For the CDR3, the DNA is TGTGCCAGCAGTTTAGACAGCTACGAGCAGTACTTC. Its protein is CASSLDSYEQYF.